This is a list of T cell receptor beta chains from one sample in a study of CD4 T cells in relation to SARS-CoV-2 and coronaviruses. Measured with immunoSEQ multiplex PCR; TCRdb has only the in-frame clones, and not every one. The sample contains some 28,000 clones, just under 75% of which appear only once. These receptors lack a known antigen. What was sequenced was CD4+ T cells from PBMCs, cultured in vitro. The receptors come from a human donor in good health. Each CDR3 is given with its conserved first and last residue. A D gene is named only where the DNA matches it firmly. Clone size is given for some rows only: seen once, a few or many times, or a class if the clone is expanded.

CDR3	DNA	J	V	D	size
CASSQGFQETQYF	TGTGCCAGCAGCCAAGGCTTCCAAGAGACCCAGTACTTC	TRBJ2-5	TRBV3-1/TRBV3-2	NA	NA
CASSVRLAGGRPTDTQYF	TGTGCCAGCAGCGTCCGACTAGCGGGGGGGCGCCCCACAGATACGCAGTATTTT	TRBJ2-3	TRBV7-2	TRBD2	NA
CASSLDFYEQYF	TGCGCCAGCAGCTTAGACTTCTACGAGCAGTACTTC	TRBJ2-7	TRBV5-1	NA	NA
CASSLGGGGATDTQYF	TGTGCCAGCAGCTTAGGAGGCGGGGGAGCCACAGATACGCAGTATTTT	TRBJ2-3	TRBV7-2	TRBD2	NA
CASRPRTSNQPQHF	TGTGCCAGCAGACCTCGGACTAGCAATCAGCCCCAGCATTTT	TRBJ1-5	TRBV2	NA	NA
CASSIGTDTQYF	TGTGCCAGCAGCATTGGGACAGATACGCAGTATTTT	TRBJ2-3	TRBV11-3	NA	NA
CASSPRRGGVDEQFF	TGTGCCAGCAGCCCACGACGGGGGGGGGTTGATGAGCAGTTCTTC	TRBJ2-1	TRBV7-9	TRBD2	NA
CASSPGWGPNEKLFF	TGTGCCAGCAGCCCCGGGTGGGGCCCTAATGAAAAACTGTTTTTT	TRBJ1-4	TRBV28	NA	NA
CASRIDTYSEQFF	TGTGCCAGCAGAATAGACACATACAGTGAGCAGTTCTTC	TRBJ2-1	TRBV12-3/TRBV12-4	NA	NA
CSACGLSGRADEQYF	TGCAGTGCTTGTGGGTTGAGCGGGAGGGCCGACGAGCAGTACTTC	TRBJ2-7	TRBV20-1	TRBD2	NA
CASSPTSGISEKLFF	TGCGCCAGCAGCCCGACGTCGGGGATTAGTGAAAAACTGTTTTTT	TRBJ1-4	TRBV4-3	NA	NA
CASSTGQGTEAFF	TGTGCCAGCAGTACCGGACAGGGCACTGAAGCTTTCTTT	TRBJ1-1	TRBV27	TRBD1	NA
CASTLSLGTEETQYF	TGTGCCAGCACTCTCTCTCTGGGGACGGAAGAGACCCAGTACTTC	TRBJ2-5	TRBV6-5	NA	NA
CASSENDSFKNIQYF	TGTGCCAGCAGTGAAAATGACAGCTTCAAAAACATTCAGTACTTC	TRBJ2-4	TRBV2	NA	NA
CSAMTGIGTDTQYF	TGCAGCGCCATGACAGGTATAGGCACAGATACGCAGTATTTT	TRBJ2-3	TRBV29-1	NA	NA
CASSQGQGYDEQYF	TGTGCCAGCAGCCAAGGACAGGGGTATGACGAGCAGTACTTC	TRBJ2-7	TRBV3-1/TRBV3-2	TRBD1	NA
CASSVGPVAVTYEQYF	TGTGCCAGCAGCGTAGGCCCAGTAGCGGTGACCTACGAGCAGTACTTC	TRBJ2-7	TRBV9	NA	NA
CASSPTGRANYEQYF	TGTGCCAGCAGCCCCACCGGCAGGGCCAACTACGAGCAGTACTTC	TRBJ2-7	TRBV5-5	NA	NA
CASSVGPTSGGQETQYF	TGTGCCAGCAGCGTAGGGCCGACTAGCGGGGGCCAAGAGACCCAGTACTTC	TRBJ2-5	TRBV9	TRBD2	NA
CASRTGEGVTEAFF	TGTGCCAGTCGGACAGGGGAAGGGGTCACTGAAGCTTTCTTT	TRBJ1-1	TRBV2	TRBD1	NA
CASSQMGVNQPQHF	TGCGCCAGCAGCCAGATGGGGGTCAATCAGCCCCAGCATTTT	TRBJ1-5	TRBV4-1	NA	NA
CASSPGGPNTEAFF	TGTGCCAGCAGCCCTGGGGGCCCGAACACTGAAGCTTTCTTT	TRBJ1-1	TRBV7-2	NA	NA
CASSLGLAGGNTGELFF	TGTGCCAGCAGTTTAGGACTAGCGGGAGGGAACACCGGGGAGCTGTTTTTT	TRBJ2-2	TRBV27	TRBD2	NA
CASSYNAGELFF	TGTGCCAGCAGCTACAATGCCGGGGAGCTGTTTTTT	TRBJ2-2	TRBV7-8	NA	few
CATSDRVGGYQETQYF	TGTGCCACTTCTGACAGGGTTGGGGGATACCAAGAGACCCAGTACTTC	TRBJ2-5	TRBV24-1	TRBD1	NA
CASSQTLWRERTDTQYF	TGTGCCAGCAGCCAAACCTTATGGCGGGAGCGGACAGATACGCAGTATTTT	TRBJ2-3	TRBV4-2	TRBD2	NA
CASSVGGLAGGTETQYF	TGTGCCAGCAGCGTAGGCGGACTAGCGGGAGGGACAGAGACCCAGTACTTC	TRBJ2-5	TRBV9	TRBD2	NA
CASSQGGGLGQPQHF	TGCGCCAGCAGCCAAGGTGGGGGGCTGGGTCAGCCCCAGCATTTT	TRBJ1-5	TRBV4-3	NA	NA
CASSFGARSYNEQFF	TGTGCCAGTAGTTTTGGAGCCCGCTCCTACAATGAGCAGTTCTTC	TRBJ2-1	TRBV19	NA	NA
CASSVGGLEAQETQYF	TGTGCCAGCAGCGTAGGGGGCCTAGAGGCCCAAGAGACCCAGTACTTC	TRBJ2-5	TRBV9	NA	once
CATSDWTDPYEQYF	TGTGCCACCAGTGATTGGACAGATCCCTACGAGCAGTACTTC	TRBJ2-7	TRBV24-1	NA	NA
CASSLSVGLASDEQFF	TGTGCCAGCAGCTTATCTGTGGGACTAGCAAGCGATGAGCAGTTCTTC	TRBJ2-1	TRBV11-2	TRBD2	few
CASSSGPWDPYNEQFF	TGTGCCAGCAGCTCCGGGCCTTGGGACCCCTACAATGAGCAGTTCTTC	TRBJ2-1	TRBV7-9	NA	few
CASSDTTGVASEAFF	TGTGCCAGCAGCGATACGACAGGGGTGGCATCTGAAGCTTTCTTT	TRBJ1-1	TRBV7-2	TRBD1	NA
CASNLGGWGNSPLHF	TGTGCCAGCAATTTAGGGGGTTGGGGTAATTCACCCCTCCACTTT	TRBJ1-6	TRBV7-2	NA	NA
CASSGYTYTEAFF	TGTGCCAGTAGTGGTTACACGTACACTGAAGCTTTCTTT	TRBJ1-1	TRBV19	NA	once